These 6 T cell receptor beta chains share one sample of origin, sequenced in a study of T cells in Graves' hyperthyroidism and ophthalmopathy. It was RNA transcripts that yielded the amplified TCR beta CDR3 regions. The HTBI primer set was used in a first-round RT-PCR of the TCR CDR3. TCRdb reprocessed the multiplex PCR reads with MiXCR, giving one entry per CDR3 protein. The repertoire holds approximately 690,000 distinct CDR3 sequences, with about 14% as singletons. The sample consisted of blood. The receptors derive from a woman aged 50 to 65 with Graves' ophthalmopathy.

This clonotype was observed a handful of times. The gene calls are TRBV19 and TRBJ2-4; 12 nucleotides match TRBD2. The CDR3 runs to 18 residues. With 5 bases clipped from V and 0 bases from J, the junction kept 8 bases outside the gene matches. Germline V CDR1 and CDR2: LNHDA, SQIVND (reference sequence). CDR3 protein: CASSSHPTSGRAKNIQYF. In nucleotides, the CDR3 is TGTGCCAGTAGTTCCCACCCGACTAGCGGGAGAGCCAAAAACATTCAGTACTTC.

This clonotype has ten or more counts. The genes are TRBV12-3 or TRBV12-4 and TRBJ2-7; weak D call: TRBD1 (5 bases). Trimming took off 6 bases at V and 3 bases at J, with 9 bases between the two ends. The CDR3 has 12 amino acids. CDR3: CASRSQDYEQYF. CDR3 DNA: TGTGCCAGCAGATCACAGGACTACGAGCAGTACTTC.

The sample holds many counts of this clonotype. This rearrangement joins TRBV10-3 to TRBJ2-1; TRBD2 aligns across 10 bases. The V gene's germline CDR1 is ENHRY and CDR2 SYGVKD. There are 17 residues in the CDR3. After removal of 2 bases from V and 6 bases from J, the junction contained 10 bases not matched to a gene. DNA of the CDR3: TGTGCCATCAGTGAGACAATAATAGCTAGCGGGGGCAATGAGCAGTTCTTC. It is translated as CAISETIIASGGNEQFF.

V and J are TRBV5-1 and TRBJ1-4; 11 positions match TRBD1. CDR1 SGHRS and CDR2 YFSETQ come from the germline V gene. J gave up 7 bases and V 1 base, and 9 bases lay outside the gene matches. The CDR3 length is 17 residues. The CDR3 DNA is TGCGCCAGCAGCTTGTCCGGGACAGGGGGAGTTGGTGAAAAACTGTTTTTT. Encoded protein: CASSLSGTGGVGEKLFF.

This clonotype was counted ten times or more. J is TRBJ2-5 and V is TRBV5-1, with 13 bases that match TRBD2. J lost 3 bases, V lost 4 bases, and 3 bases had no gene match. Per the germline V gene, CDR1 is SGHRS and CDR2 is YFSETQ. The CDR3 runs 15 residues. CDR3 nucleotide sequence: TGCGCCAGCAGCAGAGGACTAGCGGGAGAAGAGACCCAGTACTTC. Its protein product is CASSRGLAGEETQYF.

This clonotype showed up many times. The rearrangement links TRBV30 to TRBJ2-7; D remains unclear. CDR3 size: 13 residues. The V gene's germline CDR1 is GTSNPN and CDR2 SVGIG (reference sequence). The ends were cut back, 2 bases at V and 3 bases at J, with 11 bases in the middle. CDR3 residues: CAWSLPTIYEQYF. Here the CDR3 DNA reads TGTGCCTGGAGTCTCCCGACAATCTACGAGCAGTACTTC.